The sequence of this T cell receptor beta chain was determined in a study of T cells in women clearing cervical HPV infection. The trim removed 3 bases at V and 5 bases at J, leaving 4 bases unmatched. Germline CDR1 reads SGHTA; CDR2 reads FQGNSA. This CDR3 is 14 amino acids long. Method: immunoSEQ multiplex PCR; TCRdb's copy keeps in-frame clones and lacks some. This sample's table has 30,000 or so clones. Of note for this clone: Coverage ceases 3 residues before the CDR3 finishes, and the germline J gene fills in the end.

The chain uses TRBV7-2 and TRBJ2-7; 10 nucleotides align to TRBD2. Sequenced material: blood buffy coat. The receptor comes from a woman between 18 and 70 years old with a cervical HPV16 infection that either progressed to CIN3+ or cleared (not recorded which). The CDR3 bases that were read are TGTGCCAGCAGCTTGTGGAGCGGGAGGGACGAG. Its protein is CASSLWSGRDE. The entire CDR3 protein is CASSLWSGRDEQYF.